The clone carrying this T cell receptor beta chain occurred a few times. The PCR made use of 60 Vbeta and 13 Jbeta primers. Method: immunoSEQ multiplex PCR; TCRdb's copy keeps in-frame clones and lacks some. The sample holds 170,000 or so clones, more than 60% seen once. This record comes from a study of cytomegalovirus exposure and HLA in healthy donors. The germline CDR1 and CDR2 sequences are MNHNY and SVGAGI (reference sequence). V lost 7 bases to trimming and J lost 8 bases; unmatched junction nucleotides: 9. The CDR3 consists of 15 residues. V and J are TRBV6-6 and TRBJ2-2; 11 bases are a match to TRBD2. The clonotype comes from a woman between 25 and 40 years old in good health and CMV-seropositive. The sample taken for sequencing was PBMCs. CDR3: CASKGLADFTGELFF. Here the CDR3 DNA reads TGTGCCAGCAAGGGACTAGCGGACTTTACTGGGGAGCTGTTTTTT.